Below are 29 T cell receptor beta chains sequenced from a single sample in a study of CD8 T cells in Susac syndrome. After extraction with the RNeasy kit, about 0.45 to 1 ug of the RNA was reverse transcribed using random hexamers. One entry per CDR3 protein results from TCRdb running MiXCR on the immunoSEQ multiplex PCR reads. The repertoire includes about 430,000 distinct CDR3 sequences, around 85% of them detected once, and approximately 0.12% sits in the top ten. Sample: CD8+ T cells from PBMCs. The receptors shown here come from a human donor with multiple sclerosis.

V and J are TRBV27 and TRBJ2-1, with a tentative D call TRBD2 (6 bases). CDR3 length equals 15 residues. V was clipped by 0 bases and J by 6 bases, with 12 bases between them. The germline V gene encodes CDR1 MNHEY and CDR2 SMNVEV (reference sequence). The CDR3 sequence is CASSLSGTLANEQFF. The DNA for the CDR3 is TGTGCCAGCAGTTTATCCGGGACTCTAGCCAATGAGCAGTTCTTC.

This clonotype has only a few counts. The rearrangement joins TRBV14 to TRBJ2-1; D possibly corresponds to TRBD2 (5 bases). The length of the CDR3 is 11 residues. Germline CDR1 reads SGHDN; CDR2 reads FVKESK. V shed 6 bases and J shed 9 bases, with 9 bases lying between them. The CDR3 coding sequence is TGTGCCAGCAGTAGCGCGGGTGAGCAGTTCTTC. Translation: CASSSAGEQFF.

The V and J genes are TRBV5-1 and TRBJ2-7, with D perhaps matching TRBD1 (6 bases). V shed 4 bases and J shed 4 bases, with 12 bases lying between them. The V gene's germline CDR1 is SGHRS and CDR2 YFSETQ. This CDR3 region has 13 residues. In DNA form, the CDR3 reads TGCGCCAGCAGCGGGGGCGTGACTTACGAGCAGTACTTC. It yields the protein CASSGGVTYEQYF.

The rearrangement joins TRBV12-3 or TRBV12-4 to TRBJ1-5, with no clear D. CDR3 length: 15 amino acids. V shed 4 bases and J shed 0 bases, with 10 bases lying between them. The CDR3 spells CASSSETTSNQPQHF. For the CDR3, the DNA is TGTGCCAGCAGTTCCGAGACAACTAGCAATCAGCCCCAGCATTTT.

The chain couples TRBV6-2 or TRBV6-3 to TRBJ1-1; D is perhaps TRBD1 (6 bases). Germline-derived CDR1 and CDR2 are MNHEY and SVGEGT. The V and J ends lost 2 bases and 0 bases respectively, with 13 bases between them. This CDR3 is built from 16 residues. The CDR3 DNA sequence: TGTGCCAGCAGTTACGCGCGGCACAGGGTGAACACTGAAGCTTTCTTT. As protein: CASSYARHRVNTEAFF.

This clonotype was picked up one time. The chain carries TRBV13 and TRBJ2-1, with a possible D match to TRBD2 (6 bases). The CDR3 has 14 amino acids. Deletions cut 7 bases from V and 7 bases from J, with 17 bases between. From germline, CDR1 is PRHDT and CDR2 FYEKMQ (reference sequence). DNA for the CDR3: TGTGCCAGCACCTGGGGGGTCGGGTGGAATGAGCAGTTCTTC. It is translated as CASTWGVGWNEQFF.

This clonotype was detected a few times. The CDR3 coding sequence is TGCGCCAGCAGCCAAGAGGCCAGCGGGGGCCCCACAGATACGCAGTATTTT. This encodes CASSQEASGGPTDTQYF. The gene calls are TRBV4-1 and TRBJ2-3; TRBD2 aligns across 8 bases. V lost 0 bases, J lost 2 bases, and 7 bases stayed unmatched. CDR1 is MGHRA and CDR2 is YSYEKL in the germline V gene. This CDR3 spans 17 amino acids.

The CDR3 DNA follows: TGTGCCAGCAGTGGGGAAACTAACTATGGCTACACCTTC. Amino acid sequence: CASSGETNYGYTF. The chain combines TRBV27 with TRBJ1-2; D uncertain. Trimming shortened V by 5 bases and J by 0 bases, and 7 bases separated the two germline ends. This CDR3 region has 13 residues. In germline, CDR1 is MNHEY, CDR2 SMNVEV (reference sequence).

This chain uses TRBV3-1 with TRBJ1-1; D might be TRBD1 (6 bases). Germline V gene data show CDR1 as LGHDT and CDR2 as YNNKEL (reference sequence). V gave up 2 bases and J gave up 1 base, with 14 bases separating them. CDR3 length: 16 amino acids. The CDR3 coding sequence is TGTGCCAGCAGCCAATCTACAGGGTTGGGGAACACTGAAGCTTTCTTT. The encoded protein is CASSQSTGLGNTEAFF.

This chain links TRBV28 with TRBJ2-1; 7 nucleotides align to TRBD2. Per germline, CDR1 MDHEN and CDR2 SYDVKM. Unmatched junction bases numbered 10, after V lost 4 bases and J lost 4 bases. This CDR3 region has 16 residues. The CDR3 loop reads CASSSAWRERYNEQFF. For the CDR3, the DNA is TGTGCCAGCAGTTCTGCGTGGCGGGAGAGATACAATGAGCAGTTCTTC.

The gene calls are TRBV2 and TRBJ2-3; 10 nucleotides agree with TRBD1. The V gene end was trimmed by 6 bases and the J gene end by 3 bases; junction bases not matched to a gene: 9. This CDR3 contains 16 residues. CDR1 and CDR2 (germline): SNHLY, FYNNEI. Here the CDR3 DNA reads TGTGCCAGCAGAGCTGGACAGGGGGTCAGGACAGATACGCAGTATTTT. It encodes CASRAGQGVRTDTQYF.

The chain links TRBV13 to TRBJ1-2, with 7 bases lining up with TRBD1. The CDR3 runs 15 residues. Germline V gene data show CDR1 as PRHDT and CDR2 as FYEKMQ (reference sequence). After removal of 5 bases from V and 2 bases from J, the junction contained 8 bases not matched to a gene. The CDR3 DNA reads TGTGCCAGCAGCCCAATTACACAGGGGAACTATGGCTACACCTTC. The encoded protein is CASSPITQGNYGYTF.

This clonotype was observed a single time. V and J are TRBV4-1 and TRBJ1-1, with 7 bases that match TRBD1. Germline values: CDR1 MGHRA, CDR2 YSYEKL. The CDR3 is 14 amino acids. With V trimmed by 1 base and J by 7 bases, 6 bases remained unmatched. The CDR3 nucleotides read TGCGCCAGCAGCCAAGGAAGGGGGCTCGTTGAAGCTTTCTTT. Amino acids: CASSQGRGLVEAFF.

The chain employs TRBV10-2 and TRBJ2-7, with D possibly TRBD2 on 6 matching bases. This CDR3 is 20 amino acids long. Looked up from germline, CDR1 is WSHSY and CDR2 is SAAADI. V was pared by 4 bases and J by 3 bases, with 31 bases between. The CDR3 DNA is TGCGCCAGCAGTGGCCTTAGCGGAGGGTCCCCCCCCAGATTCCTCTACGAGCAGTACTTC. This translates into CASSGLSGGSPPRFLYEQYF.

The chain joins TRBV20-1 to TRBJ2-7; tentative D call: TRBD1 (6 bases). Trimming removed 5 bases from V and 0 bases from J, with 11 bases in between. Germline CDR1 is DFQATT and CDR2 is SNEGSKA (reference sequence). This CDR3 has 13 amino acids. Here the CDR3 reads CSASTGYSYEQYF. The DNA of the CDR3 is TGCAGTGCTTCTACAGGGTACTCCTACGAGCAGTACTTC.

The gene calls are TRBV3-1 and TRBJ2-3, with TRBD2 as a possible D gene (6 bases). Germline CDR1 is LGHDT and CDR2 is YNNKEL (reference sequence). The V and J ends lost 2 bases and 3 bases respectively, with 12 bases between them. This CDR3 region has 15 residues. DNA of the CDR3: TGTGCCAGCAGCCAATTCGAGCTAGCGACAGATACGCAGTATTTT. Protein: CASSQFELATDTQYF.

The chain recombines TRBV11-2 with TRBJ2-3; weak D call: TRBD2 (5 bases). V gave up 4 bases and J gave up 4 bases, with 18 bases separating them. This CDR3 is 16 amino acids long. Per germline, CDR1 SGHAT and CDR2 FQNNGV. This chain's CDR3 is CASSSSSEGSADTQYF. The CDR3 region has the DNA TGTGCCAGCAGCTCCTCCTCCGAGGGTAGCGCAGATACGCAGTATTTT.

This chain joins TRBV27 and TRBJ2-5; the match to TRBD1 covers 7 bases. Germline CDR1 reads MNHEY; CDR2 reads SMNVEV (reference sequence). V dropped 5 bases and J dropped 3; count of bases not matched to a gene: 6. The CDR3 totals 14 residues. CDR3: CASSPRDRKETQYF. The CDR3 DNA is TGTGCCAGCAGTCCGAGGGACAGAAAAGAGACCCAGTACTTC.

This chain links TRBV27 with TRBJ2-7, with TRBD2 matching over 10 bases. J was trimmed by 7 bases and V by 0 bases; bases with no gene match: 9. CDR1 and CDR2 from the germline V gene are MNHEY and SMNVEV (reference sequence). The CDR3 spans 16 residues. The CDR3 bases are TGTGCCAGCAGTTTATCCCCTAGCGGGGGAACTCTGGAGCAGTACTTC. Translation: CASSLSPSGGTLEQYF.

The chain carries TRBV19 and TRBJ1-1, with 10 bases fitting TRBD1. Germline CDR1 LNHDA, CDR2 SQIVND (reference sequence). The CDR3 spans 13 residues. Losses at the gene ends were 8 bases for V and 1 base for J; bases not matched to a gene: 1. The CDR3, as DNA: TGTGCCAGTGGGGACAGGGGGAACACTGAAGCTTTCTTT. It translates to CASGDRGNTEAFF.

J is TRBJ2-3 and V is TRBV5-6; D ambiguous. Germline V gene sequence: CDR1 SGHDT, CDR2 YYEEEE. This CDR3 is built from 14 residues. With 0 bases removed from V and 4 bases from J, the gap between germline ends came to 9 bases. CDR3 DNA sequence: TGTGCCAGCAGCTTGGCCGGGTCACCAGATACGCAGTATTTT. Protein: CASSLAGSPDTQYF.

The chain is built from TRBV30 and TRBJ2-5; the match to TRBD2 covers 10 bases. From germline, CDR1 is GTSNPN and CDR2 SVGIG (reference sequence). The ends lost 1 base at V and 2 bases at J; junction bases unmatched: 7. This CDR3 is built from 16 residues. CDR3 coding DNA: TGTGCCTGGAGTGCCCTTGTAGCGGGAGGACAAGAGACCCAGTACTTC. Its protein product is CAWSALVAGGQETQYF.

The chain links TRBV19 to TRBJ1-1; no clear D gene. Germline assignment: CDR1 LNHDA and CDR2 SQIVND (reference sequence). Trimming stripped 4 bases from V and 0 bases from J, with 12 bases between. The CDR3 runs 15 residues. The CDR3 nucleotides are TGTGCCAGTAGTAAGGCCCTTAGCGTGAACACTGAAGCTTTCTTT. It codes for CASSKALSVNTEAFF. The variable domain in full, completed from reference TRBV19 and TRBJ1-1, reads DGGITQSPKYLFRKEGQNVTLSCEQNLNHDAMYWYRQDPGQGLRLIYYSQIVNDFQKGDIAEGYSVSREKKESFPLTVTSAQKNPTAFYLCASSKALSVNTEAFFGQGTRLTVV.

The chain is built from TRBV19 and TRBJ1-1; D is ambiguous. The CDR3 is 14 residues long. The V end was cut by 3 bases, the J end by 6 bases, with 14 bases between. Germline V CDR1 and CDR2: LNHDA, SQIVND (reference sequence). The DNA for the CDR3 is TGTGCCAGTAGTATCCTACCTAGAACATCTGAAGCTTTCTTT. Translation gives CASSILPRTSEAFF.

The chain employs TRBV7-2 and TRBJ2-7; no clear D. The V and J ends lost 4 bases and 2 bases respectively, with 9 bases between them. The germline V gene has CDR1 SGHTA and CDR2 FQGNSA. The CDR3 has 13 amino acids. The CDR3 nucleotides are TGTGCCAGCAGCTCCATAATTCCCTACGAGCAGTACTTC. Its protein product is CASSSIIPYEQYF.

The DNA for the CDR3 is TGTGCCAGCAGCTTCCCGGACCGAATGAACACTGAAGCTTTCTTT. It translates to CASSFPDRMNTEAFF. The chain employs TRBV11-2 and TRBJ1-1; no firm D call. The V end lost 3 bases, the J end lost 0 bases, and 11 bases lay between the germline ends. CDR1 SGHAT and CDR2 FQNNGV come from the germline V gene. The CDR3 is 15 residues long.

This chain connects TRBV20-1 to TRBJ2-5; D may be TRBD2 (5 bases). The V end was cut by 4 bases, the J end by 5 bases, with 17 bases between. The V gene's germline CDR1 is DFQATT and CDR2 SNEGSKA (reference sequence). The CDR3 length is 14 residues. The DNA for the CDR3 is TGCAGTGCTAATCCCGGGGTTGCGTCGGAGACCCAGTACTTC. This encodes CSANPGVASETQYF.

V gene TRBV7-2 combines with J gene TRBJ1-2; 9 positions match TRBD1. J gave up 0 bases and V 5 bases, and 7 bases lay outside the gene matches. CDR1 and CDR2 from the germline V gene are SGHTA and FQGNSA. The CDR3 spans 16 residues. The CDR3 loop reads CASSPTGGQANYGYTF. CDR3 DNA: TGTGCCAGCAGCCCGACAGGGGGGCAAGCTAACTATGGCTACACCTTC.

CDR3 amino acids: CASSYNPADAFF. The CDR3 region has the DNA TGTGCCAGCAGCTATAACCCTGCGGACGCTTTCTTT. The J gene is TRBJ1-1, the V gene TRBV28, with D hard to call. The CDR3 consists of 12 residues. The V end lost 6 bases, the J end lost 11 bases, and 16 bases lay between the germline ends. Germline CDR1 reads MDHEN; CDR2 reads SYDVKM.